Listed here are 29 T cell receptor beta chains from one sample, sequenced in a study of blood T cell repertoires in COVID-19. Assay: immunoSEQ multiplex PCR; the TCRdb copy retains only in-frame clones and omits some. The sample contains more than 95,000 clones, roughly 87% of which appear only once. The sequencing sample was made of peripheral blood. Receptor source: a man older than 75 with active or convalescent COVID-19.

V and J are TRBV9 and TRBJ2-7; TRBD1 agrees at 7 bases. CDR1 SGDLS and CDR2 YYNGEE come from the germline V gene. The CDR3 loop spans 17 amino acids. The V segment lost 0 bases and the J segment 2 bases; nucleotides outside the gene matches: 11. This chain's CDR3 is CASSVGAGTANTYEQYF. CDR3 in DNA: TGTGCCAGCAGCGTAGGAGCTGGGACAGCCAACACCTACGAGCAGTACTTC.

J is TRBJ1-2 and V is TRBV6-1, with TRBD1 identical over 12 bases. The CDR3 has 16 amino acids. V lost 4 bases to trimming and J lost 5 bases; unmatched junction nucleotides: 8. CDR1 and CDR2 (germline): MNHNS, SASEGT. The CDR3 loop is CASSGPGTGGGYGYTF. The CDR3 DNA reads TGTGCCAGCAGTGGACCCGGGACAGGGGGCGGGTATGGCTACACCTTC.

The chain recombines TRBV6-5 with TRBJ1-6; D uncertain. Trimming stripped 7 bases from V and 7 bases from J, with 17 bases between. The CDR3 contains 15 residues. Germline V lookup: CDR1 MNHEY, CDR2 SVGAGI. Here the CDR3 DNA reads TGTGCCAGCAAATTAGTATTACAGAAGAATTCACCCCTCCACTTT. Protein sequence: CASKLVLQKNSPLHF.

The chain joins TRBV28 to TRBJ1-4, with D uncertain. This CDR3 is built from 16 residues. Trimming took 2 bases from V and 1 from J, leaving 11 bases between them. The germline CDR1 and CDR2 sequences are MDHEN and SYDVKM. The CDR3 loop reads CASSLRGGGTNEKLFF. CDR3 sequence (DNA): TGTGCCAGCAGTTTACGGGGTGGTGGAACTAATGAAAAACTGTTTTTT.

The chain joins TRBV5-1 to TRBJ2-1; 9 bases line up with TRBD2. The germline CDR1 and CDR2 sequences are SGHRS and YFSETQ. V lost 2 bases to trimming and J lost 1 base; unmatched junction nucleotides: 4. This CDR3 spans 16 amino acids. CDR3 region: CASSLLAGQSYNEQFF. The CDR3 DNA follows: TGCGCCAGCAGCTTACTAGCGGGCCAGTCCTACAATGAGCAGTTCTTC.

The chain joins TRBV7-8 to TRBJ2-1; a possible D gene is TRBD2 (6 bases). Germline V lookup: CDR1 SGHVS, CDR2 FQNEAQ. V shed 2 bases and J shed 9 bases, with 14 bases lying between them. The CDR3 has 14 amino acids. CDR3: CASSLNEVGGEQFF. The CDR3 coding sequence is TGTGCCAGCAGCTTAAATGAGGTCGGGGGTGAGCAGTTCTTC.

The V and J genes are TRBV5-1 and TRBJ2-5, with a weak D call TRBD2 (5 bases). V was clipped by 0 bases and J by 4 bases, with 10 bases between them. The CDR3 consists of 14 residues. CDR1 and CDR2 (germline): SGHRS, YFSETQ. CDR3 in DNA: TGCGCCAGCAGCTTGGGGGAGATCGGAGAGACCCAGTACTTC. Its protein is CASSLGEIGETQYF.

This rearrangement joins TRBV4-1 to TRBJ2-1; the match to TRBD1 covers 7 bases. CDR3 length: 14 residues. With 4 bases clipped from V and 8 bases from J, the junction kept 8 bases outside the gene matches. Germline-derived CDR1 and CDR2 are MGHRA and YSYEKL. The CDR3 region is CASSPRQGWHEQFF. The CDR3 DNA is TGCGCCAGCAGCCCGAGACAGGGATGGCATGAGCAGTTCTTC.

The J gene is TRBJ1-1, the V gene TRBV2, with TRBD1 matching 10 bases. The CDR3 contains 14 residues. Germline-derived CDR1 and CDR2 are SNHLY and FYNNEI. The J segment lost 6 bases and the V segment lost 6 bases, leaving 7 bases of the junction unmatched. CDR3: CASRTGGIRAEAFF. CDR3 DNA sequence: TGTGCCAGCAGGACAGGGGGCATTCGTGCTGAAGCTTTCTTT.

The V call is TRBV19, the J call TRBJ2-2; D is perhaps TRBD2 (5 bases). The CDR3 loop spans 15 amino acids. Germline lookup yields CDR1 LNHDA and CDR2 SQIVND (reference sequence). V lost 2 bases and J 5 bases, leaving 12 bases between the germline ends. CDR3 DNA sequence: TGTGCCAGTAGTATAACCTCAACGGGGACCGGGGAGCTGTTTTTT. Translated, it gives CASSITSTGTGELFF.

V gene TRBV4-1 combines with J gene TRBJ2-1; TRBD1 aligns across 8 bases. CDR3 size: 15 residues. The trim removed 3 bases at V and 3 bases at J, leaving 4 bases unmatched. Germline V gene sequence: CDR1 MGHRA, CDR2 YSYEKL. The chain's CDR3 is CASSQHGQGYNEQFF. DNA for the CDR3: TGCGCCAGCAGCCAGCATGGACAGGGCTACAATGAGCAGTTCTTC.

The chain is built from TRBV10-3 and TRBJ2-7; 8 bases match TRBD1. After removal of 6 bases from V and 5 bases from J, the junction contained 6 bases not matched to a gene. The length of the CDR3 is 13 residues. CDR1 is ENHRY, CDR2 SYGVKD, per germline. The CDR3 DNA follows: TGTGCCATCAGGGGCAGGGGGCGAGACGAGCAGTACTTC. This codes for CAIRGRGRDEQYF.

The gene calls are TRBV30 and TRBJ2-7; possibly TRBD2 for D (5 bases). The CDR3 has 11 residues. Germline V gives CDR1 GTSNPN, CDR2 SVGIG (reference sequence). The V end was cut by 5 bases, the J end by 0 bases, with 5 bases between. DNA of the CDR3: TGTGCCTGGGGGAGCTCCTACGAGCAGTACTTC. Amino acid sequence: CAWGSSYEQYF.

The sample holds a few counts of this clone. V usage is TRBV9 and J usage is TRBJ2-7, with 11 bases identical to TRBD2. CDR1 and CDR2 (germline): SGDLS, YYNGEE. V was clipped by 4 bases and J by 0 bases; unmatched bases: 3. The CDR3 consists of 15 residues. The CDR3 region is CASSPGLAGSYEQYF. In nucleotides, the CDR3 is TGTGCCAGCAGCCCCGGACTAGCGGGCTCCTACGAGCAGTACTTC.

The chain uses TRBV7-2 and TRBJ2-1, with D perhaps TRBD2 (5 bases). Germline CDR1 reads SGHTA; CDR2 reads FQGNSA. V lost 3 bases to trimming and J lost 7 bases, with 16 bases between them. CDR3 length: 15 amino acids. CDR3 sequence reads: CASSLATGQRNEQFF. CDR3 sequence (DNA): TGTGCCAGCAGCTTGGCTACCGGCCAGCGGAATGAGCAGTTCTTC.

This clone showed up just a few times. The rearrangement links TRBV19 to TRBJ2-7; tentative D call: TRBD1 (7 bases). The germline V gene encodes CDR1 LNHDA and CDR2 SQIVND (reference sequence). The CDR3 runs 14 residues. Trimming stripped 3 bases from V and 2 bases from J, with 11 bases between. Here the CDR3 DNA reads TGTGCCAGTAGTATGGCAGGGGGGACCTACGAGCAGTACTTC. Encoded protein: CASSMAGGTYEQYF.

The chain employs TRBV6-5 and TRBJ1-1; D is uncertain. The germline gives CDR1 MNHEY, CDR2 SVGAGI. V was clipped by 10 bases and J by 0 bases, with 12 bases between them. The CDR3 is 13 amino acids. The CDR3 protein is CATRRSVNTEAFF. DNA of the CDR3: TGTGCCACCAGGAGGTCGGTGAACACTGAAGCTTTCTTT.

In its sample, this clone was seen once. This chain's CDR3 is CASSTGVLRLGYTF. DNA for the CDR3: TGTGCCAGCAGTACGGGGGTGCTTCGGCTTGGCTACACCTTC. V and J are TRBV2 and TRBJ1-2; TRBD1 is a possible D gene (5 bases). The CDR3 runs to 14 residues. V shed 5 bases and J shed 7 bases, with 17 bases lying between them. CDR1 is SNHLY and CDR2 is FYNNEI in the germline V gene.

This sequence joins TRBV5-4 and TRBJ1-2, with unresolved D. The germline gives CDR1 SGHNT, CDR2 YYREEE (reference sequence). Between the trimmed V and J ends, which lost 4 bases and 5 bases, there was a span of 9 bases. CDR3 size: 12 residues. CDR3 region: CASSPDAYGYTF. CDR3 DNA sequence: TGTGCCAGCAGCCCCGATGCGTATGGCTACACCTTC. Full variable domain (outside the CDR3, taken from reference TRBV5-4 and TRBJ1-2): ETGVTQSPTHLIKTRGQQVTLRCSSQSGHNTVSWYQQALGQGPQFIFQYYREEENGRGNFPPRFSGLQFPNYSSELNVNALELDDSALYLCASSPDAYGYTFGSGTRLTVV.

This clone was observed a single time. The V call is TRBV18, the J call TRBJ1-2; 8 nucleotides match TRBD1. This CDR3 comprises 14 residues. The ends lost 4 bases at V and 2 bases at J; junction bases unmatched: 3. Germline V gene data show CDR1 as KGHSH and CDR2 as LQKENI. CDR3 sequence (DNA): TGTGCCAGCTCACAACAGGGGGACAACTATGGCTACACCTTC. Translation gives CASSQQGDNYGYTF. Complete variable domain (other parts from reference TRBV18 and TRBJ1-2): NAGVMQNPRHLVRRRGQEARLRCSPMKGHSHVYWYRQLPEEGLKFMVYLQKENIIDESGMPKERFSAEFPKEGPSILRIQQVVRGDSAAYFCASSQQGDNYGYTFGSGTRLTVV.

V is TRBV7-8 and J is TRBJ2-4; tentatively, D is TRBD2 (6 bases). CDR3 size: 17 residues. Deletions cut 5 bases from V and 1 base from J, with 18 bases between. CDR1 SGHVS and CDR2 FQNEAQ come from the germline V gene. CDR3 loop: CASSATGTPFAKNIQYF. The DNA for the CDR3 is TGTGCCAGCAGCGCAACCGGGACTCCTTTTGCCAAAAACATTCAGTACTTC.

The chain carries TRBV6-5 and TRBJ2-2, with TRBD1 matching over 10 bases. The CDR3 is 13 amino acids. CDR1 MNHEY and CDR2 SVGAGI come from the germline V gene. The junction had 3 bases not matched to a gene; V was cut back by 7 bases and J by 7 bases. The CDR3 region is CASTGTGVGELFF. Here the CDR3 DNA reads TGTGCCAGCACGGGGACAGGGGTCGGGGAGCTGTTTTTT.

J is TRBJ1-2 and V is TRBV4-1, with TRBD1 matching 9 bases. Germline V gene data show CDR1 as MGHRA and CDR2 as YSYEKL. V was clipped by 4 bases and J by 5 bases; unmatched bases: 11. The CDR3 is 16 amino acids. This CDR3 is CASSPRQGQGIYGYTF. The CDR3 region has the DNA TGCGCCAGCAGCCCCAGGCAGGGACAGGGAATTTATGGCTACACCTTC.

The sample holds a few counts of this clone. The chain carries TRBV9 and TRBJ2-5, with TRBD2 matching 7 bases. The germline V gene encodes CDR1 SGDLS and CDR2 YYNGEE. V was pared by 4 bases and J by 8 bases, with 11 bases of the junction left unmatched. The CDR3 covers 14 residues. The CDR3 sequence is CASSRAGDRGTQYF. The CDR3 DNA reads TGTGCCAGCAGCAGGGCGGGGGATAGAGGTACCCAGTACTTC.

The chain joins TRBV5-1 to TRBJ2-1; TRBD2 is a possible D gene (5 bases). The V end was cut by 4 bases, the J end by 1 base, with 9 bases between. The CDR3 sequence is 14 residues long. The germline V gene has CDR1 SGHRS and CDR2 YFSETQ. CDR3 loop: CASSPGISYNEQFF. The CDR3 nucleotides are TGCGCCAGCAGCCCCGGGATTTCCTACAATGAGCAGTTCTTC.

V usage is TRBV28 and J usage is TRBJ2-3; 7 nucleotides line up with TRBD2. J lost 1 base, V lost 6 bases, and 7 bases had no gene match. The germline gives CDR1 MDHEN, CDR2 SYDVKM. This CDR3 region has 15 residues. In DNA form, the CDR3 reads TGTGCCAGCAGACCCGTAGGACTAGGCACAGATACGCAGTATTTT. This translates into CASRPVGLGTDTQYF.

The V gene is TRBV10-3, the J gene TRBJ2-5, with TRBD2 matching 7 bases. The CDR3 is 13 amino acids. The germline CDR1 and CDR2 sequences are ENHRY and SYGVKD. CDR3 in DNA: TGTGCAGTCGGGAGGCCCCACCAAGAGACCCAGTACTTC. Translation gives CAVGRPHQETQYF.

This chain joins TRBV28 and TRBJ1-5; D gene unclear. V dropped 2 bases and J dropped 13 bases, with 24 bases sitting between them. Germline assignment: CDR1 MDHEN and CDR2 SYDVKM. This CDR3 has 16 residues. CDR3 in amino acids: CASSLGGSGLVGGQHF. The CDR3 nucleotides read TGTGCCAGCAGTTTAGGTGGCTCCGGGTTAGTAGGTGGACAGCATTTT.

This chain connects TRBV9 to TRBJ1-1; D is ambiguous. The V gene lost 0 bases and the J gene lost 0 bases, with 9 bases spanning the gap. The CDR3 totals 15 residues. The germline V gene encodes CDR1 SGDLS and CDR2 YYNGEE. CDR3 DNA: TGTGCCAGCAGCGTAGGACTCCGGATGAACACTGAAGCTTTCTTT. Protein: CASSVGLRMNTEAFF.